This TCR beta chain was sequenced for a study of blood T cell repertoires in COVID-19. About the study: Researchers got acute and convalescent COVID-19 samples from the United States, Italy and Spain. Sources were T cells, B-cell-depleted T cells, or PBMCs; the material itself was cDNA or gDNA.

Original analysis: The authors estimated nucleated cell counts from reference gene primer amplification. Sequencing used immunoSEQ multiplex PCR; TCRdb keeps in-frame clones, though not all of them. V, J and clone size reflect that table, while D and trimming were determined from the DNA. The profile shows under 30,000 clones, around 86% of them singletons. Germline V gene lookup returns CDR1 LNHDA and CDR2 SQIVND (reference sequence). The CDR3 extends over 14 amino acids. The V and J ends lost 2 bases and 2 bases respectively, with 7 bases between them. Sequences were obtained from peripheral blood. The chain is built from TRBV19 and TRBJ1-5; D unclear. This receptor was identified in a man aged 50 to 59 with active COVID-19. This CDR3 reads CASSITGGNQPQHF. DNA of the CDR3: TGTGCCAGTAGTATAACCGGGGGCAATCAGCCCCAGCATTTT.